A single T cell receptor (beta chain) is shown here with its context. Its antigen remains unknown. This sample is drawn from a study of T cells in localized non-small cell lung cancer. Study-level points and caveats: A median of around 58 clones ranked among the top 100 in tumor appeared in adjacent lung.

The CDR3 totals 16 residues. J lost 10 bases, V lost 2 bases, and 11 bases had no gene match. From germline, CDR1 is SGHTA and CDR2 FQGTGA. Profiled with immunoSEQ multiplex PCR; TCRdb holds only in-frame clones, not every one. Of approximately 60,000 clones in the sample, 85% to 90% were seen once. The chain couples TRBV7-3 to TRBJ2-1; TRBD2 aligns across 10 bases. This sample comprised peripheral blood, obtained before any cancer treatment. The receptor was derived from a woman aged 35 to 75 with stage I lung adenocarcinoma. The chain's CDR3 is CASSLGASGSKGEQFF. In nucleotides, the CDR3 is TGTGCCAGCAGCTTAGGAGCTAGCGGGAGCAAAGGGGAGCAGTTCTTC.